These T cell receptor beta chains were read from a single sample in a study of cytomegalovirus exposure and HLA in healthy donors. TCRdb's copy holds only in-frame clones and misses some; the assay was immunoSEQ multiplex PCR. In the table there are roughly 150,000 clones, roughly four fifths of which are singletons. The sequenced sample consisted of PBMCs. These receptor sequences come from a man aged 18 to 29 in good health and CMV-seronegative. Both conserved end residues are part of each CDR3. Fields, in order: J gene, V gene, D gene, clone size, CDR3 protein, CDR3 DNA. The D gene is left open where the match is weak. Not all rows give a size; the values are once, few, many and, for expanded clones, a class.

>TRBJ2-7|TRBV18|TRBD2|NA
CASSQIAGGPGPYEQYF
TGTGCCAGCTCACAAATAGCGGGAGGGCCGGGGCCCTACGAGCAGTACTTC
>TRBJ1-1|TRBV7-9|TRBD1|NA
CASSLPGGNTEAFF
TGTGCCAGCAGCTTACCAGGGGGCAACACTGAAGCTTTCTTT
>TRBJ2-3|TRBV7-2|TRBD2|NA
CASSLALGLAANAQYF
TGTGCCAGCAGCTTAGCGCTGGGACTAGCCGCGAATGCGCAGTATTTT
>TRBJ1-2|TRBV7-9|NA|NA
CASSEAATNYGYTF
TGTGCCAGCAGCGAGGCAGCGACTAACTATGGCTACACCTTC
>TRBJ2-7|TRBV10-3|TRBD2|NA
CAISEGRTSGSYEQYF
TGTGCCATCAGTGAGGGCCGAACTAGCGGTTCCTACGAGCAGTACTTC
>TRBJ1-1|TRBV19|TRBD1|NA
CASSKLGQGYTEAFF
TGTGCCAGTAGTAAACTGGGACAGGGGTACACTGAAGCTTTCTTT
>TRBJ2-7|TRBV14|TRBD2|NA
CASSPLAGGPPSSF
TGTGCCAGCAGCCCCTTAGCGGGCGGGCCCCCCTCGAGCTTC
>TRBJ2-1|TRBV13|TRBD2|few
CASSLRLAAYNEQFF
TGTGCCAGCAGCTTACGTCTAGCGGCCTACAATGAGCAGTTCTTC
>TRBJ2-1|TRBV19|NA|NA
CASSRWEWYNEQFF
TGTGCCAGTAGTAGGTGGGAGTGGTACAATGAGCAGTTCTTC
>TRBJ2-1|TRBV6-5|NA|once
CASRVTAGTYNEQFF
TGTGCCAGCCGAGTTACCGCGGGGACCTACAATGAGCAGTTCTTC
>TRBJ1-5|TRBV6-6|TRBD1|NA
CASSGQGGNQPQHF
TGTGCCAGCAGTGGACAGGGTGGGAATCAGCCCCAGCATTTT
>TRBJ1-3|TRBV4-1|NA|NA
CASSQEEQGPGNTIYF
TGCGCCAGCAGCCAAGAGGAACAGGGTCCTGGAAACACCATATATTTT
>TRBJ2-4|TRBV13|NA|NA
CAVGEAKNIQYF
TGTGCCGTCGGTGAGGCCAAAAACATTCAGTACTTC
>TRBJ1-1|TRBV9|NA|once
CASSPRSMNTEAFF
TGTGCCAGCAGCCCACGGAGCATGAACACTGAAGCTTTCTTT
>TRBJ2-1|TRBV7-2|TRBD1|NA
CASSPGQDYNEQFF
TGTGCCAGCAGCCCGGGACAGGACTACAATGAGCAGTTCTTC
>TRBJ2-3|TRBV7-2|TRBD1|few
CASSPRGSADTQYF
TGTGCCAGCAGCCCCAGGGGGAGCGCAGATACGCAGTATTTT